Presented here are 20 T cell receptor beta chains from one specimen sequenced in a study of PD-L1 blockade in urothelial cancer. Time point noted: pretreatment peripheral blood. Clones were sequenced by immunoSEQ multiplex PCR, and TCRdb holds only the in-frame ones, with some missing. The sample lists about 81,000 clones, roughly 90% occurring once. Specimen: PBMCs, collected around atezolizumab (anti-PD-L1) treatment. These receptors all stem from a woman aged 80 or older with urothelial cancer.

The chain recombines TRBV18 with TRBJ1-5; 7 nucleotides match TRBD1. This CDR3 has 13 residues. CDR1 and CDR2 (germline): KGHSH, LQKENI. Trimming removed 8 bases from V and 3 bases from J; junction bases left unmatched: 4. CDR3 loop: CASAQGDNQPQHF. The CDR3 region has the DNA TGTGCCAGCGCCCAGGGGGACAATCAGCCCCAGCATTTT.

The gene calls are TRBV25-1 and TRBJ2-7; 9 bases are shared with TRBD2. CDR1 is MGHDK, CDR2 SYGVNS, per germline. Trimming cost V 6 bases and J 1 base; bases outside gene matches: 10. CDR3 length: 16 residues. The CDR3 bases are TGTGCCAGCAGGATGACTAGCGGCCGCGCGTCCTACGAGCAGTACTTC. Protein product: CASRMTSGRASYEQYF.

This chain links TRBV15 with TRBJ2-5; TRBD2 aligns across 12 bases. In germline, CDR1 is LNHNV, CDR2 YYDKDF (reference sequence). This CDR3 spans 15 amino acids. Losses at the gene ends were 9 bases for V and 2 bases for J; bases not matched to a gene: 7. The chain's CDR3 is CATTTSGRLQETQYF. Written as DNA, the CDR3 is TGTGCCACGACGACTAGCGGGAGACTTCAAGAGACCCAGTACTTC.

The V gene is TRBV25-1, the J gene TRBJ2-1, with 11 bases lining up with TRBD2. The J segment lost 8 bases and the V segment lost 1 base, leaving 10 bases of the junction unmatched. Per germline, CDR1 MGHDK and CDR2 SYGVNS. CDR3 size: 17 residues. Here the CDR3 reads CASSESPGVAGGDEQFF. For the CDR3, the DNA is TGTGCCAGCAGTGAATCCCCTGGGGTAGCGGGAGGGGATGAGCAGTTCTTC. The whole variable domain, filled in from reference TRBV25-1 and TRBJ2-1, reads EADIYQTPRYLVIGTGKKITLECSQTMGHDKMYWYQQDPGMELHLIHYSYGVNSTEKGDLSSESTVSRIRTEHFPLTLESARPSHTSQYLCASSESPGVAGGDEQFFGPGTRLTVL.

The chain couples TRBV7-9 to TRBJ2-1, with 7 bases matching TRBD2. With V trimmed by 5 bases and J by 7 bases, 14 bases remained unmatched. Germline lookup yields CDR1 SEHNR and CDR2 FQNEAQ (reference sequence). This CDR3 has 16 amino acids. The CDR3 sequence is CASSPLVAGLGNEQFF. The CDR3 bases are TGTGCCAGCAGCCCCCTGGTAGCGGGCTTAGGGAATGAGCAGTTCTTC.

The chain carries TRBV15 and TRBJ2-3; D possibly corresponds to TRBD2 (6 bases). This CDR3 region has 17 residues. With 0 bases removed from V and 2 bases from J, the gap between germline ends came to 15 bases. CDR1 and CDR2 from the germline V gene are LNHNV and YYDKDF (reference sequence). This CDR3 is CATSRDPLGGITDTQYF. CDR3 nucleotide sequence: TGTGCCACCAGCAGAGATCCTTTGGGCGGGATCACAGATACGCAGTATTTT.

The V gene is TRBV11-2, the J gene TRBJ2-3; D might be TRBD2 (6 bases). The CDR3 is made up of 14 amino acids. Looked up from germline, CDR1 is SGHAT and CDR2 is FQNNGV. V was trimmed by 5 bases and J by 2 bases, leaving 11 bases between them. Written as DNA, the CDR3 is TGTGCCAGCAGCCCGGGACTTGACACAGATACGCAGTATTTT. Translated, it gives CASSPGLDTDTQYF.

This clone was picked up one time. Written as DNA, the CDR3 is TGCGCCAGCAGGCCGAGCGGGTCGATCGGGGGTACGCAGTATTTT. Translation: CASRPSGSIGGTQYF. The chain couples TRBV5-1 to TRBJ2-3, with D possibly matching TRBD2 (6 bases). Germline V gene sequence: CDR1 SGHRS, CDR2 YFSETQ. The CDR3 spans 15 residues. The V gene lost 5 bases and the J gene lost 8 bases, with 21 bases spanning the gap.

This clone has a handful of counts. The gene calls are TRBV28 and TRBJ1-4, with D perhaps TRBD1 (6 bases). This CDR3 has 16 amino acids. Per germline, CDR1 MDHEN and CDR2 SYDVKM. The ends were cut back, 4 bases at V and 2 bases at J, with 14 bases in the middle. This CDR3 is CASSSYLTGTNEKLFF. In DNA, the CDR3 is TGTGCCAGCAGTTCCTACCTGACAGGTACTAATGAAAAACTGTTTTTT.

In its sample, this clone ranks as medium-sized (0.01 to 0.1%). The chain joins TRBV6-4 to TRBJ2-1; maybe TRBD2 (5 bases). The germline V gene encodes CDR1 MRHNA and CDR2 SNTAGT. The CDR3 extends over 14 amino acids. The ends were cut back, 2 bases at V and 11 bases at J, with 16 bases in the middle. The chain's CDR3 is CASSDADSVAKQFF. The CDR3 DNA reads TGTGCCAGCAGTGACGCCGACTCGGTAGCGAAGCAGTTCTTC.

This clone showed up just once. The chain carries TRBV19 and TRBJ1-5, with no clear D. This CDR3 region has 14 residues. Per the germline V gene, CDR1 is LNHDA and CDR2 is SQIVND (reference sequence). V was shortened by 7 bases and J by 7 bases, with 17 bases between the two germline ends. CDR3: CASKETGLRQPQHF. CDR3 DNA: TGTGCCAGTAAAGAAACGGGGTTACGACAGCCCCAGCATTTT.

The chain carries TRBV2 and TRBJ2-5, with D perhaps matching TRBD2 (5 bases). The CDR3 totals 15 residues. Germline CDR1 reads SNHLY; CDR2 reads FYNNEI. The V end lost 3 bases, the J end lost 2 bases, and 13 bases lay between the germline ends. The CDR3 loop reads CASSERLSAQETQYF. CDR3 DNA sequence: TGTGCCAGCAGTGAGAGGCTTAGCGCGCAAGAGACCCAGTACTTC.

The V gene is TRBV5-1, the J gene TRBJ2-5; 7 bases fit TRBD2. Germline CDR1 reads SGHRS; CDR2 reads YFSETQ. This CDR3 has 15 residues. V lost 3 bases, J lost 5 bases, and 10 bases stayed unmatched. The DNA for the CDR3 is TGCGCCAGCAGCTGGCCCCCCAGCGGGGCCGAGACCCAGTACTTC. This gives the protein CASSWPPSGAETQYF.

The genes are TRBV7-8 and TRBJ2-7; perhaps TRBD1 as D (6 bases). The CDR3 totals 13 residues. In germline, CDR1 is SGHVS, CDR2 FQNEAQ. The ends were cut back, 6 bases at V and 3 bases at J, with 12 bases in the middle. The CDR3 loop reads CASRYGTFYEQYF. The CDR3 bases are TGTGCCAGCAGGTACGGGACATTCTACGAGCAGTACTTC.

This sequence joins TRBV19 and TRBJ1-5, with unresolved D. This CDR3 is built from 15 residues. V was shortened by 11 bases and J by 0 bases, with 17 bases between the two germline ends. From germline, CDR1 is LNHDA and CDR2 SQIVND (reference sequence). CDR3 sequence: CACGPYGYSNQPQHF. Written as DNA, the CDR3 is TGTGCCTGCGGGCCCTACGGTTATAGCAATCAGCCCCAGCATTTT.

The chain carries TRBV28 and TRBJ1-2; D is unresolved. This CDR3 is 13 amino acids long. The germline V and J ends were trimmed by 5 bases and 8 bases, with 15 bases remaining between them. Germline values: CDR1 MDHEN, CDR2 SYDVKM. The CDR3 bases are TGTGCCAGCAGTACGCCCCCCCCGGGAGGCTACACCTTC. Translation: CASSTPPPGGYTF.

A word on this clone: The junction shows a germline mismatch at one end, possibly a read error. The rearrangement links TRBV19 to TRBJ2-4; no clear D gene. CDR1 is LNHDA, CDR2 SQIVND, per germline (reference sequence). The CDR3 loop spans 8 amino acids. The CDR3 DNA follows: TGTGCCAGTTCCCAAGAGGACTTC. Its translation is CASSQEDF.

A single count supports this clone. V is TRBV28 and J is TRBJ1-2; D gene unclear. Germline values: CDR1 MDHEN, CDR2 SYDVKM. Deletions cut 6 bases from V and 3 bases from J, with 11 bases between. This CDR3 region has 13 residues. The CDR3 region is CASSVRTHYGYTF. CDR3 coding DNA: TGTGCCAGCAGCGTAAGGACTCACTATGGCTACACCTTC.

For the CDR3, the DNA is TGCGCCAGCAGCCGGGCCCAGGGGGATAGTGAAAAACTGTTTTTT. Its protein product is CASSRAQGDSEKLFF. The V gene is TRBV5-1, the J gene TRBJ1-4, with 7 bases fitting TRBD1. Losses at the gene ends were 4 bases for V and 7 bases for J; bases not matched to a gene: 10. The V gene's germline CDR1 is SGHRS and CDR2 YFSETQ. The CDR3 contains 15 residues.

The J gene is TRBJ2-5, the V gene TRBV7-6, with 7 bases matching TRBD2. The CDR3 totals 17 residues. With V trimmed by 0 bases and J by 1 base, 8 bases remained unmatched. Per the germline V gene, CDR1 is SGHVS and CDR2 is FNYEAQ. The CDR3 nucleotides read TGTGCCAGCAGCTTAGCGGATAGCGGGTTATCCCAAGAGACCCAGTACTTC. Translated, it gives CASSLADSGLSQETQYF.